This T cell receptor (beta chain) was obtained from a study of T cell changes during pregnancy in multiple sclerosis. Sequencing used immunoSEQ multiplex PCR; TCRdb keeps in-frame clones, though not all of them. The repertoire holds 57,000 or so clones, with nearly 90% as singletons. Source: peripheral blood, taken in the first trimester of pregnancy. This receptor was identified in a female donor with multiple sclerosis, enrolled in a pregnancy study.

The DNA of the CDR3 is TGCGCCAGCAGTGAGGGCTCCATCCGGAGCGAGCAGTACTTC. Its translation is CASSEGSIRSEQYF. V and J are TRBV10-1 and TRBJ2-7; D gene uncertain. The CDR3 runs to 14 residues. Trimming pared 2 bases from V and 6 bases from J, leaving 14 bases between. Germline CDR1 and CDR2: WNHNN and SYGVQD (reference sequence).